This is a list of T cell receptor beta chains from one sample in a study of blood T cell repertoires in COVID-19. The data were produced by immunoSEQ multiplex PCR, yet TCRdb's version contains in-frame clones alone and is incomplete. The sample yields 95,000 to 100,000 clones, about 90% seen once. The sample was peripheral blood. These receptors were taken from a man aged 45-65 years with acute or convalescent COVID-19. The CDR3 runs from the conserved cysteine through the conserved F or W. The D gene is left open where the match is weak. Part of the rows lack a size; the others show once, few, many or a class for expanded clones.

TRBJ2-7,TRBD1,TRBV6-2/TRBV6-3,-,CASSPLDRTLYEQYF,TGTGCCAGCAGCCCCCTGGACAGGACCCTCTACGAGCAGTACTTC
TRBJ2-7,TRBD1,TRBV7-9,few,CASSFLTGDTYEQYF,TGTGCCAGCAGCTTTTTAACAGGGGATACCTACGAGCAGTACTTC
TRBJ1-2,TRBD1,TRBV5-4,-,CASSFKGAKYGYTF,TGTGCCAGCAGCTTTAAGGGGGCAAAGTATGGCTACACCTTC
TRBJ2-2,TRBD1,TRBV10-2,-,CASSVTPLGTANTGELFF,TGCGCCAGCAGTGTAACTCCCCTCGGGACAGCTAACACCGGGGAGCTGTTTTTT
TRBJ2-3,-,TRBV5-6,-,CASSLSYVGLAPDTQYF,TGTGCCAGCAGCTTGAGTTATGTCGGGCTAGCCCCAGATACGCAGTATTTT
TRBJ2-1,-,TRBV6-5,-,CASSALTHFSSTQFF,TGTGCCAGCAGCGCCTTGACACATTTCTCCTCAACTCAGTTCTTC
TRBJ1-2,TRBD1,TRBV7-2,few,CASSLTGVGYTF,TGTGCCAGCAGCTTAACAGGGGTTGGCTACACCTTC
TRBJ2-3,TRBD2,TRBV7-2,-,CASRPPGGGDTQYF,TGTGCCAGCAGGCCGCCGGGGGGGGGCGATACGCAGTATTTT
TRBJ1-1,TRBD1,TRBV18,-,CASSPRDRQNTEAFF,TGTGCCAGCTCACCACGGGACAGACAGAACACTGAAGCTTTCTTT
TRBJ1-5,-,TRBV6-2/TRBV6-3,once,CASSYPPGDRGRQPQHF,TGTGCCAGCAGTTACCCCCCGGGTGACAGAGGAAGGCAGCCCCAGCATTTT
TRBJ2-5,TRBD2,TRBV27,-,CASSYTGTSGGAIGETQYF,TGTGCCAGCAGTTACACCGGGACTAGCGGGGGGGCCATCGGGGAGACCCAGTACTTC
TRBJ1-4,TRBD1,TRBV29-1,once,CSVNPPGQEDEKLFF,TGCAGCGTTAACCCCCCTGGACAGGAAGATGAAAAACTGTTTTTT
TRBJ2-5,-,TRBV7-2,few,CASSSVARETQYF,TGTGCCAGCAGCTCGGTAGCGAGAGAGACCCAGTACTTC
TRBJ1-4,TRBD1,TRBV7-2,-,CASTRTGGANEKLFF,TGTGCCAGCACTCGGACAGGGGGTGCTAATGAAAAACTGTTTTTT
TRBJ2-2,-,TRBV11-3,-,CASSLAGELFF,TGTGCCAGCAGCTTGGCTGGGGAGCTGTTTTTT
TRBJ1-1,-,TRBV19,-,CASNSEAFF,TGTGCCAGTAACTCTGAAGCTTTCTTT
TRBJ1-4,-,TRBV5-1,-,CASSLGRQLATNEKLFF,TGCGCCAGCAGCTTGGGCAGGCAACTTGCAACTAATGAAAAACTGTTTTTT
TRBJ2-3,-,TRBV6-5,-,CASSNSLSTDTQYF,TGTGCCAGCAGTAATAGCCTCAGCACAGATACGCAGTATTTT
TRBJ1-2,-,TRBV19,-,CASSNTDSYYGYTF,TGTGCCAGTAGTAACACGGACAGCTACTATGGCTACACCTTC
TRBJ2-2,TRBD1,TRBV11-3,-,CASSLGQGTGELFF,TGTGCCAGCAGCTTGGGACAGGGGACCGGGGAGCTGTTTTTT
TRBJ1-1,-,TRBV11-3,-,CASSSRDIIMNTEAFF,TGTGCCAGCAGCTCCCGGGACATCATAATGAACACTGAAGCTTTCTTT
TRBJ1-2,TRBD1,TRBV18,once,CASSPPPSGTGYGYTF,TGTGCCAGCTCACCACCCCCCTCCGGGACAGGCTATGGCTACACCTTC
TRBJ2-6,-,TRBV5-6,-,CASSLREFTGANVLTF,TGTGCCAGCAGCTTACGGGAGTTTACCGGGGCCAACGTCCTGACTTTC
TRBJ2-2,-,TRBV7-6,-,CASSLRGGDGELFF,TGTGCCAGCAGCTTAAGGGGGGGCGACGGGGAGCTGTTTTTT
TRBJ2-7,-,TRBV5-5,-,CASSGRWDTTYEQYF,TGTGCCAGCAGCGGACGCTGGGACACCACCTACGAGCAGTACTTC
TRBJ1-5,-,TRBV6-5,-,CASTPRTVDQPQHF,TGTGCCAGCACCCCCCGGACAGTTGATCAGCCCCAGCATTTT
TRBJ2-1,TRBD1,TRBV7-8,once,CASSAQTGGSYNEQFF,TGTGCCAGCAGCGCCCAGACAGGGGGCTCCTACAATGAGCAGTTCTTC
TRBJ2-7,-,TRBV3-1/TRBV3-2,-,CASSQGRVAGKQYF,TGTGCCAGCAGCCAAGGAAGGGTGGCGGGCAAGCAGTACTTC
TRBJ2-7,-,TRBV28,-,CASVRQDFSYEQYF,TGTGCCAGCGTAAGACAGGACTTCTCCTACGAGCAGTACTTC
TRBJ2-7,-,TRBV5-5,-,CASSSTRGEQYF,TGTGCCAGCAGCTCCACGCGGGGCGAGCAGTACTTC
TRBJ2-1,-,TRBV7-5,-,CVRSPRVREQFF,TGTGTCAGAAGCCCACGGGTGAGAGAGCAGTTCTTC
TRBJ1-2,TRBD1,TRBV5-1,-,CASSPFSTGSYGYTF,TGCGCCAGCAGCCCCTTTTCGACAGGGAGCTATGGCTACACCTTC
TRBJ1-2,-,TRBV7-8,-,CASSLREDGYTF,TGTGCCAGCAGCTTACGGGAGGACGGCTACACCTTC
TRBJ2-7,-,TRBV7-6,-,CASSQDRSSYEQYF,TGTGCCAGCAGCCAAGACAGGTCCTCCTACGAGCAGTACTTC
TRBJ2-1,TRBD1,TRBV13,-,CASSTGQDSNNEQFF,TGTGCCAGCAGCACGGGACAGGATTCAAACAATGAGCAGTTCTTC
TRBJ1-5,TRBD1,TRBV2,-,CASSEGQGYQPQHF,TGTGCCAGCAGTGAGGGACAGGGGTATCAGCCCCAGCATTTT
TRBJ1-5,-,TRBV5-8,-,CASMQTGLPRQPQHF,TGTGCCAGCATGCAGACCGGACTACCTCGTCAGCCCCAGCATTTT
TRBJ2-7,-,TRBV7-9,once,CASSSQTVTYEQYF,TGTGCCAGCAGCTCCCAGACAGTTACCTACGAGCAGTACTTC
TRBJ2-1,-,TRBV19,once,CASTRNGQKDNEQFF,TGTGCCAGTACCCGAAATGGACAGAAAGACAATGAGCAGTTCTTC
TRBJ1-6,-,TRBV6-5,-,CASTLAGGTRPLHF,TGTGCCAGCACCCTCGCCGGAGGCACTCGACCCCTCCACTTT
TRBJ1-5,-,TRBV5-5,-,CASSLLEFSNQPQHF,TGTGCCAGCAGCTTGTTGGAGTTTAGCAATCAGCCCCAGCATTTT
TRBJ1-1,-,TRBV5-6,-,CASSSQDRSNTEAFF,TGTGCCAGCAGCTCCCAAGACAGGTCGAACACTGAAGCTTTCTTT
TRBJ1-5,-,TRBV2,-,CASSEAGVGQPQHF,TGTGCCAGCAGTGAGGCAGGGGTGGGTCAGCCCCAGCATTTT
TRBJ1-5,TRBD1,TRBV7-9,-,CASSPDDRGSNQPQHF,TGTGCCAGCAGCCCAGACGACAGGGGGAGCAATCAGCCCCAGCATTTT
TRBJ2-7,-,TRBV28,-,CASSLWDTYPYEQYF,TGTGCCAGCAGTTTATGGGACACTTATCCTTACGAGCAGTACTTC
TRBJ1-1,-,TRBV28,-,CASSLNSLNTEAFF,TGTGCCAGCAGTTTAAACAGTCTGAACACTGAAGCTTTCTTT
TRBJ1-1,-,TRBV18,-,CASSLTPNTEAFF,TGTGCCAGCTCACTTACACCAAACACTGAAGCTTTCTTT
TRBJ2-1,-,TRBV27,-,CASSLGRGRVNEQFF,TGTGCCAGCAGTTTAGGCAGGGGAAGGGTAAATGAGCAGTTCTTC
TRBJ1-6,-,TRBV7-9,-,CASRRPGRDNSPLHF,TGTGCCAGCAGACGACCGGGCAGGGATAATTCACCCCTCCACTTT
TRBJ2-1,-,TRBV4-1,-,CASSQVRNEQFF,TGCGCCAGCAGCCAAGTTCGGAATGAGCAGTTCTTC